This T cell receptor beta chain is drawn from a study of blood T cells in healthy people across ages. Study at large: For every two T cells, template switching captured about one barcoded beta molecule. Notes on the study in general: Lack of knowledge of donor CMV status possibly confounded expanded clonotype changes. Diversity of TCR beta correlated strongly with naive T cell percentage.

This clonotype was detected only a few times. What it binds is unknown. Next came a second PCR, run for about 7 to 12 cycles, which used a sample-barcoded 5' primer along with a J-beta primer mix. Paired-end reads containing CDR3 totaled no fewer than 3 million for each sample. TCRdb reprocessed the 5' RACE reads with MiXCR, giving one entry per CDR3 protein. Of 890,000 or so distinct CDR3 sequences detected, roughly 60% appear once; the ten largest clones hold approximately 30%. This CDR3 comprises 15 residues. The V and J ends lost 1 base and 2 bases respectively, with 11 bases between them. Per germline, CDR1 SGHVS and CDR2 FQNEAQ.

The TCR originated in a man aged 25-40 years in good health. Sequenced material: blood. This chain connects TRBV7-8 to TRBJ1-2; D call uncertain. Here the CDR3 DNA reads TGTGCCAGCAGCTTAGGTTTACGGGAGAACTATGGCTACACCTTC. Its protein is CASSLGLRENYGYTF.